This TCR beta chain is from a study of neurological immune-mediated disorders. This clonotype was counted ten times or more. TCRdb re-called the 5' RACE reads through MiXCR, storing one row per CDR3 protein. Seen here are more than 50,000 distinct CDR3 sequences, about 4% observed once, and the top ten hold roughly 2.2%. CDR3 length equals 16 residues. The germline CDR1 and CDR2 sequences are SGHRS and YFSETQ. Unmatched junction bases numbered 6, after V lost 0 bases and J lost 6 bases. The chain links TRBV5-1 to TRBJ2-2; TRBD2 matches at 9 bases. The TCR sequence derives from a woman between 45 and 60 years old with multiple sclerosis. The source material was PBMCs. The CDR3 reads CASSLVGGRAAGELFF. Written as DNA, the CDR3 is TGCGCCAGCAGCTTGGTAGGCGGGAGGGCCGCCGGGGAGCTGTTTTTT.